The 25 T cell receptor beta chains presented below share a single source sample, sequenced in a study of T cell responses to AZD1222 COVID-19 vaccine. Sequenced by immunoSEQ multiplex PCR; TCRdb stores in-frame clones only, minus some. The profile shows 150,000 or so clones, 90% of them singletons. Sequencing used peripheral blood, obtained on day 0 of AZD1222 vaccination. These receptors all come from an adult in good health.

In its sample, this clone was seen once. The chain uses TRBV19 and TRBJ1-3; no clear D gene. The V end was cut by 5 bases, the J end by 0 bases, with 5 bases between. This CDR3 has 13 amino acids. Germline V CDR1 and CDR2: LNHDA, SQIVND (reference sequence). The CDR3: CASSEFSGNTIYF. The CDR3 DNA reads TGTGCCAGTAGTGAGTTCTCTGGAAACACCATATATTTT.

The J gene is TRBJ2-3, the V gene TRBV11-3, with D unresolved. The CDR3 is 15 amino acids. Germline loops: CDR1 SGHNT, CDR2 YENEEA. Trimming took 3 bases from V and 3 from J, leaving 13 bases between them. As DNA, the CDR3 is TGTGCCAGCAGCTTTGGCGGCAGGCCGACAGATACGCAGTATTTT. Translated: CASSFGGRPTDTQYF.

DNA for the CDR3: TGTGCCAGCACCAAACAGGGGTATGGGGGTAATGAAAAACTGTTTTTT. Amino acids: CASTKQGYGGNEKLFF. This chain links TRBV28 with TRBJ1-4; TRBD1 matches at 7 bases. Germline CDR1 is MDHEN and CDR2 is SYDVKM. This CDR3 contains 16 residues. V trimming: 7 bases; J trimming: 4 bases; junction bases outside the gene matches: 12.

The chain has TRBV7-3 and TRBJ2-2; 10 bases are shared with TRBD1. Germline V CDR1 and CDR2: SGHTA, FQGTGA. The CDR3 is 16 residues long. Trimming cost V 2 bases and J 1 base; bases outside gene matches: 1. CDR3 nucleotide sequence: TGTGCCAGCAGCTTACGGACAGGGGGGAACACCGGGGAGCTGTTTTTT. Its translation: CASSLRTGGNTGELFF.

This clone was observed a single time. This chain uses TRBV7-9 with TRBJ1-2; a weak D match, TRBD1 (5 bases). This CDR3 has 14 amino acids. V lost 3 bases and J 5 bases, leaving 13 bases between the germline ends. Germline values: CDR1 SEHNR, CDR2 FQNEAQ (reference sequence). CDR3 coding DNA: TGTGCCAGCAGCTTTCGGACGGGGCCTTATGGCTACACCTTC. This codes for CASSFRTGPYGYTF.

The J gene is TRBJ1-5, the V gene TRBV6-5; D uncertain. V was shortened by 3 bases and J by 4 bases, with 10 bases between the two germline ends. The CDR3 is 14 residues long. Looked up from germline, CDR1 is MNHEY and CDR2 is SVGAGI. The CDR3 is CASSYTGVNQPQHF. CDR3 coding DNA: TGTGCCAGCAGTTATACCGGGGTGAATCAGCCCCAGCATTTT.

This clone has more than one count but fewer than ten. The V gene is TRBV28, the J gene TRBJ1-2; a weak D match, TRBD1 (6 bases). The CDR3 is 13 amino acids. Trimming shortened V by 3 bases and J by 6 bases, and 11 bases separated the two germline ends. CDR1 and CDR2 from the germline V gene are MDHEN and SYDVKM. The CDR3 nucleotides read TGTGCCAGCAGTTTTGTGGAGGGGGATGGCTACACCTTC. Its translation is CASSFVEGDGYTF.

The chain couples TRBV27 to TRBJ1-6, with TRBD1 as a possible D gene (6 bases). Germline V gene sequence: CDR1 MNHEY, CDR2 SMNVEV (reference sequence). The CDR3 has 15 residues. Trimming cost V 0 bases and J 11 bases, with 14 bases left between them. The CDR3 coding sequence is TGTGCCAGCAGTTTATCCGAGGGGGGCGCGACACCCCTCCACTTT. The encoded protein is CASSLSEGGATPLHF.

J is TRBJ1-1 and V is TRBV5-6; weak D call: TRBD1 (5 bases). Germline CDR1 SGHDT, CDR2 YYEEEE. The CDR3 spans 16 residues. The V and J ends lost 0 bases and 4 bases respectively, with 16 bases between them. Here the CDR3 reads CASSLAPPGVGTEAFF. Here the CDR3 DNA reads TGTGCCAGCAGCTTGGCCCCCCCGGGGGTAGGCACTGAAGCTTTCTTT.

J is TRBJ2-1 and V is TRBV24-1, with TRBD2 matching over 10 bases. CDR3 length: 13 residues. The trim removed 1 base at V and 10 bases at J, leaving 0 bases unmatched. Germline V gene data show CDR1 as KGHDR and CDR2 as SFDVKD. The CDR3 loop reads CATSDLAGGEQFF. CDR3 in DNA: TGTGCCACCAGTGATTTAGCGGGGGGGGAGCAGTTCTTC.

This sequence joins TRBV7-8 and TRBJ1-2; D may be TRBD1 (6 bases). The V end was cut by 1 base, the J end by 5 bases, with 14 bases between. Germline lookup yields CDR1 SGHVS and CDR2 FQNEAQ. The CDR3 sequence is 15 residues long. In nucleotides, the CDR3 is TGTGCCAGCAGCTTAGTGGGGGGCGGAGGGTATGGCTACACCTTC. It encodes CASSLVGGGGYGYTF.

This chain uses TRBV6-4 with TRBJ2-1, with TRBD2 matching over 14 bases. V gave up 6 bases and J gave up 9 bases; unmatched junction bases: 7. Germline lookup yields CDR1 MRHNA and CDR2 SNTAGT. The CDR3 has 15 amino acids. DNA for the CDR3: TGTGCCAGCAGCACCGGGACTAGCGGGGGAACTGAGCAGTTCTTC. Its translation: CASSTGTSGGTEQFF.

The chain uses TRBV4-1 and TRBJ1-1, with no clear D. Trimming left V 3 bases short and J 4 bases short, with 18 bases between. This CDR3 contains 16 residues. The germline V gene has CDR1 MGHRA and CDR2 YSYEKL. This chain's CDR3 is CASSHPLNRRSTEAFF. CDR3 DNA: TGCGCCAGCAGCCACCCTCTAAACCGGCGTAGCACTGAAGCTTTCTTT.

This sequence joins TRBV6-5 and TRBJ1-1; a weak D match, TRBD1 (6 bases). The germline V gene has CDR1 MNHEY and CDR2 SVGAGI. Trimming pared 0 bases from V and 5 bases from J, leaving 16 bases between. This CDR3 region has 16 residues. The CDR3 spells CASSYSSAGGGTEAFF. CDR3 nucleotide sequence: TGTGCCAGCAGTTACTCAAGCGCGGGAGGGGGTACTGAAGCTTTCTTT.

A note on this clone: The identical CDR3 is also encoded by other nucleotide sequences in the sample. Here the CDR3 DNA reads TGTGCCAGCAGTGAAAATACTGAAGCTTTCTTT. The encoded protein is CASSENTEAFF. V and J are TRBV25-1 and TRBJ1-1; D remains unclear. V was shortened by 2 bases and J by 5 bases, with 3 bases between the two germline ends. CDR3 length: 11 residues. The germline V gene encodes CDR1 MGHDK and CDR2 SYGVNS.

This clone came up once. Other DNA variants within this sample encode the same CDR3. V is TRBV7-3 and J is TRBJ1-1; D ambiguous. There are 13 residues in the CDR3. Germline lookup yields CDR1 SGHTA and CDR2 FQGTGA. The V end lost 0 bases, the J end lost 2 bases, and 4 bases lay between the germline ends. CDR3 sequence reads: CASSLTGNTEAFF. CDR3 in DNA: TGTGCCAGCAGCTTAACGGGAAACACTGAAGCTTTCTTT.

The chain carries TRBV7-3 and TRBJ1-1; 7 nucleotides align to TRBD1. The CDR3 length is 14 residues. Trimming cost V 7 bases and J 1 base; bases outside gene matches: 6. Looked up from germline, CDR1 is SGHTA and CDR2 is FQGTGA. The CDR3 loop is CASTEGQPNTEAFF. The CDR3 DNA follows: TGTGCCAGCACCGAGGGACAGCCGAACACTGAAGCTTTCTTT.

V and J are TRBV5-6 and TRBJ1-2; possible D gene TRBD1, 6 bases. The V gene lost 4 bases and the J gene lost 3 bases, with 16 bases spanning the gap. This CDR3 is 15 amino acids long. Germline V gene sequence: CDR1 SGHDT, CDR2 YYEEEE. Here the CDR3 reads CASSRWTGAYYGYTF. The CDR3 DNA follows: TGTGCCAGCAGCCGCTGGACGGGGGCTTACTATGGCTACACCTTC.

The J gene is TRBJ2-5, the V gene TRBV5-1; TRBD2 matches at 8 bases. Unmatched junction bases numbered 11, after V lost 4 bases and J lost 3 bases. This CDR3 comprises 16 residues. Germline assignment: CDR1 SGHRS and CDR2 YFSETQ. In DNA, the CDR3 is TGCGCCAGCAGCCCGGAACGGGGGGGCCGGGAAGAGACCCAGTACTTC. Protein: CASSPERGGREETQYF.

CDR3 nucleotide sequence: TGTGCCAGCAGTGAACTGAGAGGAAACCCAAACCCGAACACTGAAGCTTTCTTT. Its translation is CASSELRGNPNPNTEAFF. The rearrangement joins TRBV6-4 to TRBJ1-1; D gene uncertain. The CDR3 extends over 18 amino acids. V was cut by 3 bases and J by 1 base, with 21 bases left in between. CDR1 is MRHNA, CDR2 SNTAGT, per germline.

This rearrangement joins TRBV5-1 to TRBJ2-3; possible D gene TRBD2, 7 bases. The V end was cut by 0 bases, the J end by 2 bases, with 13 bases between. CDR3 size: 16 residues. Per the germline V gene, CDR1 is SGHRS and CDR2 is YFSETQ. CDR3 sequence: CASSLGSGGHTDTQYF. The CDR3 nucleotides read TGCGCCAGCAGCTTGGGATCGGGGGGCCACACAGATACGCAGTATTTT.

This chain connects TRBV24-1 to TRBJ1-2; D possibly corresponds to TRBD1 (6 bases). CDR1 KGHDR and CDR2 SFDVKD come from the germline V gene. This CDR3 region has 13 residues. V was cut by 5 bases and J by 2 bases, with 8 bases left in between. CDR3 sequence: CATSVGGNYGYTF. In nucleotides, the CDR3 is TGTGCCACCAGTGTAGGGGGGAACTATGGCTACACCTTC.

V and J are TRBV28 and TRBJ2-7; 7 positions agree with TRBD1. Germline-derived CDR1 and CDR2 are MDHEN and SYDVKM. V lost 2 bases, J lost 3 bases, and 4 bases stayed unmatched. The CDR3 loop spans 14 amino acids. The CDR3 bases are TGTGCCAGCAGTTTAAGACAGGGTCGCTACGAGCAGTACTTC. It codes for CASSLRQGRYEQYF.

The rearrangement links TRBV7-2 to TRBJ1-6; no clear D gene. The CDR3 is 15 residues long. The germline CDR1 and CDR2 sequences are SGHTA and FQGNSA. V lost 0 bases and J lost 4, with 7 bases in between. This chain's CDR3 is CASSLAAGYNSPLHF. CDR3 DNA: TGTGCCAGCAGCTTAGCGGCGGGGTATAATTCACCCCTCCACTTT. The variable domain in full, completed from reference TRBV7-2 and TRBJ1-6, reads GAGVSQSPSNKVTEKGKDVELRCDPISGHTALYWYRQSLGQGLEFLIYFQGNSAPDKSGLPSDRFSAERTGGSVSTLTIQRTQQEDSAVYLCASSLAAGYNSPLHFGNGTRLTVT.

CDR3 amino acids: CASSLSGRGYSPLHF. The CDR3 coding sequence is TGTGCCAGCAGCTTAAGCGGGCGGGGGTATTCACCCCTCCACTTT. The chain couples TRBV7-9 to TRBJ1-6; a possible D gene is TRBD1 (5 bases). The CDR3 consists of 15 residues. V lost 2 bases to trimming and J lost 8 bases, with 13 bases between them. The germline V gene has CDR1 SEHNR and CDR2 FQNEAQ (reference sequence).